This T cell receptor (beta chain) emerged from a study of cytomegalovirus exposure and HLA in healthy donors. The study, taken as a whole, reports: CMV antigen specificity of a few CMV-associated chains was confirmed in vitro.

Worth noting for this clone: What it binds is not known.

V shed 1 base, J shed 2 bases, and the junction held 1 base outside the gene matches. This CDR3 has 14 residues. Germline CDR1 is SEHNR and CDR2 is FQNEAQ (reference sequence). The PCR had 60 Vbeta and 13 Jbeta primers. In the source study's methods: An analysis that came later counted 80 million or so unique TCR beta chains, approximately 11 million shared. The assay was immunoSEQ multiplex PCR, and TCRdb's table has in-frame clones only and misses some. V, J and clone size were drawn from that table, and D and trimming were deduced from the DNA. The data contain around 200,000 clones, 85% to 90% of them singletons.

Sequencing input: PBMCs. This chain links TRBV7-9 with TRBJ2-5; 7 bases agree with TRBD2. This clonotype was sampled from a woman between 18 and 29 years old in good health and CMV-seronegative. The chain's CDR3 is CASSLVRGQETQYF. CDR3 nucleotide sequence: TGTGCCAGCAGCTTAGTGCGGGGGCAAGAGACCCAGTACTTC.